The following is a T cell receptor (beta chain) sequence with its context. The data are from a study of cytomegalovirus exposure and HLA in healthy donors. Trimming took 9 bases from V and 3 from J, leaving 13 bases between them. In germline, CDR1 is LNHDA, CDR2 SQIVND (reference sequence). This CDR3 comprises 13 residues. PCR amplification relied on 60 Vbeta primers (plus 13 Jbeta primers). Clones were sequenced by immunoSEQ multiplex PCR, and TCRdb holds only the in-frame ones, with some missing. The sample includes about 150,000 clones, approximately 80% of them seen just once. The receptor comes from a woman in her forties in good health and CMV-seronegative. The chain recombines TRBV19 with TRBJ2-3, with D maybe TRBD1 (6 bases). The material sequenced was PBMCs. This CDR3 reads CASRQAGTDTQYF. In nucleotides, the CDR3 is TGTGCCAGCAGACAGGCTGGGACAGATACGCAGTATTTT.